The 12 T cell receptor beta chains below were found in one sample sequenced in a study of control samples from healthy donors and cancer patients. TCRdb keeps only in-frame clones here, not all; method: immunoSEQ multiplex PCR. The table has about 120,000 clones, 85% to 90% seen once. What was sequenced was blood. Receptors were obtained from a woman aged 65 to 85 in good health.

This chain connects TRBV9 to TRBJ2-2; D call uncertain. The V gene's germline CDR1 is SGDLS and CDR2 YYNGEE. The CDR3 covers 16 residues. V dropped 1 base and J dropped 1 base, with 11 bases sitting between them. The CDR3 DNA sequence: TGTGCCAGCAGCGTAAGAGGTTTGGGGAACACCGGGGAGCTGTTTTTT. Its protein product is CASSVRGLGNTGELFF. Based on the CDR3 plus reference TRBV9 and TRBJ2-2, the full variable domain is DSGVTQTPKHLITATGQRVTLRCSPRSGDLSVYWYQQSLDQGLQFLIQYYNGEERAKGNILERFSAQQFPDLHSELNLSSLELGDSALYFCASSVRGLGNTGELFFGEGSRLTVL.

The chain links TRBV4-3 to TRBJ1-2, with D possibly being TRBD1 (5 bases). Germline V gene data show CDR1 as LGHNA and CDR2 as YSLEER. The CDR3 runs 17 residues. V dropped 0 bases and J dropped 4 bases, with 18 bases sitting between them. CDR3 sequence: CASSQDNQGKRGYGYTF. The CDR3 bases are TGCGCCAGCAGCCAAGATAACCAGGGAAAGCGTGGCTATGGCTACACCTTC.

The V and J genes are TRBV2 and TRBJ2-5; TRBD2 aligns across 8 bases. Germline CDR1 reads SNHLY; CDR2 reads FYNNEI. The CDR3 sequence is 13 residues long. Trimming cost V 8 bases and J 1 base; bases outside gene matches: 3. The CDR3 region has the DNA TGTGCCAGCCAGCGGGGGATCCAAGAGACCCAGTACTTC. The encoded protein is CASQRGIQETQYF. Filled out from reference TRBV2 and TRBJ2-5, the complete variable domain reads EPEVTQTPSHQVTQMGQEVILRCVPISNHLYFYWYRQILGQKVEFLVSFYNNEISEKSEIFDDQFSVERPDGSNFTLKIRSTKLEDSAMYFCASQRGIQETQYFGPGTRLLVL.

This chain's CDR3 is CASRRTTQTYEQYF. CDR3 bases: TGCGCCAGCAGACGGACGACTCAAACCTACGAGCAGTACTTC. The J gene is TRBJ2-7, the V gene TRBV4-1; D is uncertain. Looked up from germline, CDR1 is MGHRA and CDR2 is YSYEKL. The CDR3 sequence is 14 residues long. Trimming shortened V by 6 bases and J by 2 bases, and 14 bases separated the two germline ends.

The CDR3 loop reads CASSEGTLGNTIYF. For the CDR3, the DNA is TGTGCCAGCAGTGAGGGGACCCTGGGAAACACCATATATTTT. The chain couples TRBV2 to TRBJ1-3; D may be TRBD1 (5 bases). The CDR3 has 14 residues. The germline gives CDR1 SNHLY, CDR2 FYNNEI. V lost 3 bases and J 4 bases, leaving 10 bases between the germline ends.

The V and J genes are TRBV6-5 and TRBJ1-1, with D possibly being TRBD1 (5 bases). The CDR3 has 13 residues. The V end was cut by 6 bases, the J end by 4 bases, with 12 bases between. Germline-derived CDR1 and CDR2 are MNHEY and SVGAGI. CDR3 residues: CASRRQGSTEAFF. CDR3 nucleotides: TGTGCCAGCAGGCGTCAGGGTTCCACTGAAGCTTTCTTT.

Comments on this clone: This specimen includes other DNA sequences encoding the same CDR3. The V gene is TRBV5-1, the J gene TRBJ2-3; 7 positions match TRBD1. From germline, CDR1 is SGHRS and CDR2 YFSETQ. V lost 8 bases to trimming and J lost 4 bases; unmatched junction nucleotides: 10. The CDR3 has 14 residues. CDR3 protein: CASSPGQEADTQYF. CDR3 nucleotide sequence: TGCGCCAGTAGCCCCGGACAGGAAGCAGATACGCAGTATTTT.

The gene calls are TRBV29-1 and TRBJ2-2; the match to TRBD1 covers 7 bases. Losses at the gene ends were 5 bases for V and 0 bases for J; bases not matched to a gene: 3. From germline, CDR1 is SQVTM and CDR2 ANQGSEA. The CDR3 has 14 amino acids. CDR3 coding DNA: TGCAGCGTTACCGGGACAGCGAACACCGGGGAGCTGTTTTTT. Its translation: CSVTGTANTGELFF.

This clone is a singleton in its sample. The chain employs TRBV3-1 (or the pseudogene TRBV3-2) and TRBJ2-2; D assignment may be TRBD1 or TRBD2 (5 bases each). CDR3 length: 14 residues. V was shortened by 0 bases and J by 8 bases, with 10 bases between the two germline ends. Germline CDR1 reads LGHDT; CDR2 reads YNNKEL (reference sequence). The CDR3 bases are TGTGCCAGCAGCCAAGATTGGGGGTCAGGGGAGCTGTTTTTT. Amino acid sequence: CASSQDWGSGELFF.

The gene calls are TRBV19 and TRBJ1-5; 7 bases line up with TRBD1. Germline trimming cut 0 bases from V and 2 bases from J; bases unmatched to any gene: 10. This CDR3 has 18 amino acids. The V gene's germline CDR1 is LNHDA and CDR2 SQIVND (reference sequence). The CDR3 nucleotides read TGTGCCAGTAGTATAGAGAGGGGGCCCAGCAAACGCAATCAGCCCCAGCATTTT. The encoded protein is CASSIERGPSKRNQPQHF. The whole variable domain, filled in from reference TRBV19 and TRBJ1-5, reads DGGITQSPKYLFRKEGQNVTLSCEQNLNHDAMYWYRQDPGQGLRLIYYSQIVNDFQKGDIAEGYSVSREKKESFPLTVTSAQKNPTAFYLCASSIERGPSKRNQPQHFGDGTRLSIL.

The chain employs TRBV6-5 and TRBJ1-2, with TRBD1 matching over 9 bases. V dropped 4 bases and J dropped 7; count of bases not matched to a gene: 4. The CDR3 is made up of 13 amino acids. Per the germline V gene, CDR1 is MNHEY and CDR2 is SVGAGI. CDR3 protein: CASSLQGAGGYTF. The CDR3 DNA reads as TGTGCCAGCAGTTTACAGGGGGCCGGTGGCTACACCTTC.

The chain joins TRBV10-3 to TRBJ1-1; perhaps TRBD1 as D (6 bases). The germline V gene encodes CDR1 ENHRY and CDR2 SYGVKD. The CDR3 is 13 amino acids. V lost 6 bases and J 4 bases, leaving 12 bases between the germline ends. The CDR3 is CAISETGSTEAFF. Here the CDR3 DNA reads TGTGCCATCAGCGAGACAGGCAGCACTGAAGCTTTCTTT.